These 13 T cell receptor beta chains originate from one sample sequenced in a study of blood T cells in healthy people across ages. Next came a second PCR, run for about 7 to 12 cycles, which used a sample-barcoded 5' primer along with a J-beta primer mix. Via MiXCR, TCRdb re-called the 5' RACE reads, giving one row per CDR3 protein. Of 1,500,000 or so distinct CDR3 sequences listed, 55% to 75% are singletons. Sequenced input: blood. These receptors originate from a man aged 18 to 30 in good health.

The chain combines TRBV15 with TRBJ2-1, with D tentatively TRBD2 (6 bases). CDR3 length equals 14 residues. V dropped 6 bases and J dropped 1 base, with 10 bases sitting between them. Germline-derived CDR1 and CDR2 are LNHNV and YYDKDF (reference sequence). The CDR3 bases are TGTGCCACCAGTCCCGGGAGTTCCTACAATGAGCAGTTCTTC. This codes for CATSPGSSYNEQFF.

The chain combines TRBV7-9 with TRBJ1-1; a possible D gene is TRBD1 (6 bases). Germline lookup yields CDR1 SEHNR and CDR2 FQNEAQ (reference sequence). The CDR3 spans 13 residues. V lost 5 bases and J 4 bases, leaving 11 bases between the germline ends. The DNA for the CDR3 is TGTGCCAGCAGCCACGGACAGATCACTGAAGCTTTCTTT. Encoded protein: CASSHGQITEAFF.

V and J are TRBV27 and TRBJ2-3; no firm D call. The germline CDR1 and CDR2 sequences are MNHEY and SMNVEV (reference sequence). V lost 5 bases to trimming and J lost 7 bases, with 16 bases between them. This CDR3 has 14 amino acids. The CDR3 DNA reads TGTGCCAGCAGTCCGAGCGACGACGTAAATACGCAGTATTTT. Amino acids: CASSPSDDVNTQYF.

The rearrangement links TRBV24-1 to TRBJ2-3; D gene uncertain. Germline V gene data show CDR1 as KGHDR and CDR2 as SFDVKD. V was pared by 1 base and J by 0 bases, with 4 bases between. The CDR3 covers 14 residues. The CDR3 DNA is TGTGCCACCAGTGATTTTGGGAGCACAGATACGCAGTATTTT. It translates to CATSDFGSTDTQYF.

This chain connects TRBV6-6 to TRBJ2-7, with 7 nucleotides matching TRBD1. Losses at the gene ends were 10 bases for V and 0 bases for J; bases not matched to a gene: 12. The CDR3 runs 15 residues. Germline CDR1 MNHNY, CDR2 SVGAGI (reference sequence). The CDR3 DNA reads TGTGCCAACAGACTACTGGGACAGACCTCCTACGAGCAGTACTTC. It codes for CANRLLGQTSYEQYF.

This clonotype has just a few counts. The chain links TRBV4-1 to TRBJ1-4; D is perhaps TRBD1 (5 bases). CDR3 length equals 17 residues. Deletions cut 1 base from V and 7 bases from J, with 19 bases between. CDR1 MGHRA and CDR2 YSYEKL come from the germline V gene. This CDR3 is CASSQARGGGRPEKLFF. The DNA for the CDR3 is TGCGCCAGCAGCCAAGCCCGCGGCGGGGGTCGCCCTGAAAAACTGTTTTTT.

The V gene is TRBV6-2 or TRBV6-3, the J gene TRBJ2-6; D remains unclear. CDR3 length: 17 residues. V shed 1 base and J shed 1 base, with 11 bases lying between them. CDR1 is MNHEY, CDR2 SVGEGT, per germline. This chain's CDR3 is CASSYFLVVSGANVLTF. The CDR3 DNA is TGTGCCAGCAGTTACTTTTTGGTGGTTTCTGGGGCCAACGTCCTGACTTTC.

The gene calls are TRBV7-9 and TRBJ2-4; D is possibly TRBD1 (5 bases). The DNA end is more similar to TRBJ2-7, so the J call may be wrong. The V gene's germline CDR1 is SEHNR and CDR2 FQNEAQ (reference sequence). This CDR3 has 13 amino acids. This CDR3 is CASSSSSRVEQYF. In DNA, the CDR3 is TGTGCCAGCAGCTCGAGTAGCAGGGTCGAGCAGTACTTC.

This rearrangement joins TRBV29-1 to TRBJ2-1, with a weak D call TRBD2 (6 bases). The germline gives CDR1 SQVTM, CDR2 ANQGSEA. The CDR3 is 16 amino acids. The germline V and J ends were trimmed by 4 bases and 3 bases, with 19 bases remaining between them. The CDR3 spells CSVVETGGANYNEQFF. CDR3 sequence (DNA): TGCAGCGTTGTAGAGACTGGCGGGGCAAACTACAATGAGCAGTTCTTC.

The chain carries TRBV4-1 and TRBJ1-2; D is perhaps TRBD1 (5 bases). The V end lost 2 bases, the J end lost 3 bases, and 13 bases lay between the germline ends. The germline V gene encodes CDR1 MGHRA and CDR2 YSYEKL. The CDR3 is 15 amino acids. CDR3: CASSQNWGSYYGYTF. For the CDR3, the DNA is TGCGCCAGCAGCCAAAATTGGGGGTCCTACTATGGCTACACCTTC.

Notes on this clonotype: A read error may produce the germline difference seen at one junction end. The CDR3 DNA reads TGCGCCAGCAGCTTAGGGCGGCAGAACTACGAGCAGTACTTC. It codes for CASSLGRQNYEQYF. The chain is built from TRBV7-9 and TRBJ2-5; D is unresolved. With the DNA end fitting TRBJ2-7 better, the J assignment may be wrong. The CDR3 contains 14 residues. Germline V gene lookup returns CDR1 SEHNR and CDR2 FQNEAQ (reference sequence).

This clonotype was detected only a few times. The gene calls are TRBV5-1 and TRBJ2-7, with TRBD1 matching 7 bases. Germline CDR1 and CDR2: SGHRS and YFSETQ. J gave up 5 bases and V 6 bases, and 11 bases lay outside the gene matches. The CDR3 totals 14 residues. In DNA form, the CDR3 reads TGCGCCAGCAACCCCCGTACAGGGGCGGACGAGCAGTACTTC. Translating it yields CASNPRTGADEQYF. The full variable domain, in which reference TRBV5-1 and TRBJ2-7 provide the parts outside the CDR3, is KAGVTQTPRYLIKTRGQQVTLSCSPISGHRSVSWYQQTPGQGLQFLFEYFSETQRNKGNFPGRFSGRQFSNSRSEMNVSTLELGDSALYLCASNPRTGADEQYFGPGTRLTVT.

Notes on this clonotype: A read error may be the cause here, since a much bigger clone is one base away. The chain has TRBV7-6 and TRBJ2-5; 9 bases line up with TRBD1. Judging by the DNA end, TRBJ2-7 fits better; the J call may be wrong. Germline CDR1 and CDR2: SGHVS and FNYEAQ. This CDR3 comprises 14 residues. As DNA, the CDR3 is TGTGCCAGCAGCACCGGGACAGGGTCCCACGAGCAGTACTTC. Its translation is CASSTGTGSHEQYF.